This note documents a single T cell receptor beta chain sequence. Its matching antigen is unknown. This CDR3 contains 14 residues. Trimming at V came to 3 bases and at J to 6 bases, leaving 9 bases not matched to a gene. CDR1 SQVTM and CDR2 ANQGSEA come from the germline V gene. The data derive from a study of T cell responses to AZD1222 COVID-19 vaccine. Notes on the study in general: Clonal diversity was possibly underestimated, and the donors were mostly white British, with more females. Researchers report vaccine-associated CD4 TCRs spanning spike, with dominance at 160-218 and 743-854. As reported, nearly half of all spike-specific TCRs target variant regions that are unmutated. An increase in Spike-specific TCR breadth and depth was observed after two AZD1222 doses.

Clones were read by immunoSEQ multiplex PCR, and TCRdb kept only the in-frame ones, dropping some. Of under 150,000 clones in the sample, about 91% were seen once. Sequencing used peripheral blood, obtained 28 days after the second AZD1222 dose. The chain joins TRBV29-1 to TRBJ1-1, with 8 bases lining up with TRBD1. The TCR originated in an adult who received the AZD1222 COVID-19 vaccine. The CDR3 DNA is TGCAGCGTTGACAGGGGGCGCGGAGAGGCTGAAGCTTTCTTT. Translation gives CSVDRGRGEAEAFF.